This T cell receptor beta chain originates from a study of blood T cell repertoires in COVID-19. TCRdb's copy holds only in-frame clones and misses some; the assay was immunoSEQ multiplex PCR. This table has tens of thousands of clones, roughly nine tenths appearing once. The clonotype comes from a man in his 70s with acute or convalescent COVID-19. The sample was peripheral blood.

CDR3 in DNA: TGCGCCAGCAGCCAAGTTTTGAGGGAGGACACCGGGGAGCTGTTTTTT. This codes for CASSQVLREDTGELFF. The chain combines TRBV4-3 with TRBJ2-2, with D possibly matching TRBD2 (6 bases). The CDR3 runs 16 residues. Germline CDR1 and CDR2: LGHNA and YSLEER. The V gene lost 1 base and the J gene lost 3 bases, with 12 bases spanning the gap.